What follows are 8 T cell receptor beta chains derived from one specimen sequenced in a study of T cells in localized non-small cell lung cancer (dated by TCRdb to the early 2020s). The library was made by the immunoSEQ multiplex PCR assay. TCRdb carries this immuneACCESS record with in-frame sequences only. Its versions omit some clonotypes, under half of them owing to an unresolved V gene in the studies checked, with the rest unexplained. The sample records thousands of clones, less than 30% of which are singletons. 20% to 25% of the sample is in the top ten clones. This specimen consisted of normal lung tissue next to the tumor, obtained before any cancer treatment. Every receptor here comes from a man between 40 and 69 years old with stage II squamous cell lung carcinoma.

This clone has more than one count but fewer than ten. The rearrangement links TRBV6-8 to TRBJ1-2; the match to TRBD1 covers 10 bases. The V segment lost 6 bases and the J segment 8 bases; nucleotides outside the gene matches: 9. The V gene's germline CDR1 is MNHGY and CDR2 SAAAGT. CDR3 length: 14 amino acids. The CDR3 coding sequence is TGTGCCAGCAGCTCCGGGACAGGGGCTAGCGGCTACACCTTC. The encoded protein is CASSSGTGASGYTF.

The chain uses TRBV28 and TRBJ2-7; D is perhaps TRBD1 or TRBD2 (5 bases each). Trimming pared 3 bases from V and 6 bases from J, leaving 9 bases between. Germline CDR1 and CDR2: MDHEN and SYDVKM. The CDR3 has 12 amino acids. Written as DNA, the CDR3 is TGTGCCAGCAGTTTGGGGGAACGCGAGCAGTACTTC. Its translation is CASSLGEREQYF.

This clone is deemed medium-sized. The chain joins TRBV11-3 to TRBJ2-7, with D perhaps TRBD2 (5 bases). The CDR3 runs 15 residues. CDR1 SGHNT and CDR2 YENEEA come from the germline V gene. Between the trimmed V and J ends, which lost 4 bases and 2 bases, there was a span of 15 bases. The CDR3 region is CASSSRRDVAYEQYF. The CDR3 coding sequence is TGTGCCAGCAGCTCTAGACGGGATGTCGCCTACGAGCAGTACTTC.

The CDR3 region is CASSLWGEGGSGQYF. The CDR3, as DNA: TGTGCCAGCAGCCTTTGGGGGGAAGGAGGTAGCGGGCAGTACTTC. This rearrangement joins TRBV11-3 to TRBJ2-7; D possibly corresponds to TRBD2 (6 bases). The CDR3 has 15 amino acids. CDR1 and CDR2 from the germline V gene are SGHNT and YENEEA. V was clipped by 5 bases and J by 9 bases, with 23 bases between them.

The chain links TRBV14 to TRBJ1-6, with D unresolved. Germline assignment: CDR1 SGHDN and CDR2 FVKESK. V was shortened by 5 bases and J by 0 bases, with 14 bases between the two germline ends. The CDR3 sequence is 17 residues long. CDR3 bases: TGTGCCAGCAGCTTTAGGGTAATCTTCTCCTATAATTCACCCCTCCACTTT. This translates into CASSFRVIFSYNSPLHF.

This clone counts as hyperexpanded. The chain uses TRBV11-3 and TRBJ2-3, with TRBD2 identical over 8 bases. CDR3 length equals 15 residues. V lost 6 bases to trimming and J lost 2 bases; unmatched junction nucleotides: 7. The germline CDR1 and CDR2 sequences are SGHNT and YENEEA. This CDR3 is CASRPERGHTDTQYF. CDR3 DNA: TGTGCCAGCAGACCTGAGCGGGGGCACACAGATACGCAGTATTTT.

The chain recombines TRBV6-7 with TRBJ1-4; 9 bases align to TRBD1. TRBV6-7 is placed among ORFs of uncertain function. V dropped 5 bases and J dropped 7; count of bases not matched to a gene: 8. The CDR3 sequence is 15 residues long. The CDR3 is CASSGQQGASEKLFF. CDR3 coding DNA: TGTGCCAGCAGTGGACAACAGGGGGCCAGTGAAAAACTGTTTTTT.

The rearrangement uses TRBV18 and TRBJ2-1, with TRBD2 matching 15 bases. The CDR3 spans 16 residues. Germline V lookup: CDR1 KGHSH, CDR2 LQKENI. Unmatched junction bases numbered 5, after V lost 3 bases and J lost 8 bases. CDR3 loop: CASSPRTSGGADEQFF. CDR3 nucleotide sequence: TGTGCCAGCTCACCTCGGACTAGCGGGGGGGCGGATGAGCAGTTCTTC.